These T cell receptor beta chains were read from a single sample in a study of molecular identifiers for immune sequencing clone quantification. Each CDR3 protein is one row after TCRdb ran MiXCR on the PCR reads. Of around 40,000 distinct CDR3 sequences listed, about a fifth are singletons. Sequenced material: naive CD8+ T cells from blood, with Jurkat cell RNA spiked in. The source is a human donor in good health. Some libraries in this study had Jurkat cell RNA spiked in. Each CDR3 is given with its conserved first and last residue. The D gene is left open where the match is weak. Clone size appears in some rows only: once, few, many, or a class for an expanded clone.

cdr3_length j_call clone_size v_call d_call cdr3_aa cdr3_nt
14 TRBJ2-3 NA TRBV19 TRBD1 CASTSGTGGPTQYF TGTGCCAGTACTTCCGGGACAGGGGGCCCTACGCAGTATTTT
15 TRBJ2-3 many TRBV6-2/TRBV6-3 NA CASSSLGVSTDTQYF TGTGCCTCTTCTTCGTTGGGGGTTAGCACAGATACGCAGTATTTT
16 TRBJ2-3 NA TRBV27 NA CASSLLIGSSTDTQYF TGTGCCAGCAGTTTACTAATTGGGTCAAGCACAGATACGCAGTATTTT
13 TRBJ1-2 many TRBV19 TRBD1 CASSMTGATGYTF TGTGCCAGTAGTATGACAGGGGCTACTGGCTACACCTTC
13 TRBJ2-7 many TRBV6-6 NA CASSPDSSYEQYF TGTGCCAGCAGTCCAGACTCGTCGTACGAGCAGTACTTC
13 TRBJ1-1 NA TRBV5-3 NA CASNLGLNTEAFF TGTGCCAGCAACTTGGGACTAAACACTGAAGCTTTCTTT
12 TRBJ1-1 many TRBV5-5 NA CASSLGLSQAFF TGTGCCAGCAGCTTGGGACTTTCCCAAGCTTTCTTT
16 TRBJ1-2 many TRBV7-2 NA CASSPQRGATNYGYTF TGTGCCAGCAGCCCCCAGCGGGGCGCGACTAACTATGGCTACACCTTC
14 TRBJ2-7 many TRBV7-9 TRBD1 CASSKSTGTYEQYF TGTGCCAGCAGCAAATCGACAGGGACCTACGAGCAGTACTTC
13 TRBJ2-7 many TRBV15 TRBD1 CATRGTGGYEQYF TGTGCCACCAGGGGGACAGGGGGGTACGAGCAGTACTTC
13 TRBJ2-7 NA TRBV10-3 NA CAISFSPVDEQYF TGTGCCATCAGTTTTTCACCCGTCGACGAGCAGTACTTC
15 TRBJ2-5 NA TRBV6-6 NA CASSPYGQGQETQYF TGTGCCAGCAGCCCCTACGGACAAGGCCAAGAGACCCAGTACTTC
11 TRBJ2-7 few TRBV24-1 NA CATSDSYEQYF TGTGCCACCAGTGACAGCTACGAGCAGTACTTC
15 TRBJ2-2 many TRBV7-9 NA CASILGLPGPGELFF TGTGCCAGCATCCTAGGACTACCTGGGCCCGGGGAGCTGTTTTTT
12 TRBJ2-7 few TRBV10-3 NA CAISDPGDEQYF TGTGCCATCAGTGATCCAGGGGACGAGCAGTACTTC
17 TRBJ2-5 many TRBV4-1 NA CASSPETPGTTQETQYF TGCGCCAGCAGCCCCGAAACTCCCGGGACAACCCAAGAGACCCAGTACTTC
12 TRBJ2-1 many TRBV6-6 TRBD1 CASAGGFDEQFF TGTGCCAGCGCAGGGGGCTTTGATGAGCAGTTCTTC
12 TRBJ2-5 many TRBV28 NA CASRAVSETQYF TGTGCCAGCAGAGCGGTATCGGAGACCCAGTACTTC
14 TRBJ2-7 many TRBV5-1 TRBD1 CASRTTGGFYEQYF TGCGCCAGCAGGACCACAGGGGGCTTTTACGAGCAGTACTTC
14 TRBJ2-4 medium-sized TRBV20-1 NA CSARENRPKNIQYF TGCAGTGCTAGAGAGAATAGACCCAAAAACATTCAGTACTTC
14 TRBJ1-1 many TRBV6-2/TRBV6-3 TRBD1 CASRNPRGPGEAFF TGTGCCAGCAGGAACCCCAGGGGGCCTGGTGAAGCTTTCTTT
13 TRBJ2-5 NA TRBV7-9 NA CASSSSGKETQYF TGTGCCAGCAGCTCCTCGGGGAAAGAGACCCAGTACTTC
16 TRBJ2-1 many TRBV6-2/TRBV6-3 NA CASRLSRVPTYNEQFF TGTGCCAGCAGGCTCTCTAGGGTCCCCACCTACAATGAGCAGTTCTTC
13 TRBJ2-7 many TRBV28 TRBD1 CASSWGQGGEQYF TGTGCCAGCAGCTGGGGACAGGGCGGCGAGCAGTACTTC
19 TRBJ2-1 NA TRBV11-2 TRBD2 CASSSEAGLLTPDYNGQFF TGTGCCAGCAGCTCAGAAGCGGGACTCCTAACCCCTGATTACAATGGGCAGTTCTTC
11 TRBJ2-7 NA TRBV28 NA CACGTAYEQYF TGTGCCTGCGGGACAGCCTACGAGCAGTACTTC
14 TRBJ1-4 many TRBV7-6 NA CASSYTWGNEKLFF TGTGCCAGCAGCTATACTTGGGGTAATGAAAAACTGTTTTTT
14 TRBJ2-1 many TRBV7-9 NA CASSRDVRDNEQFF TGTGCCAGCAGCCGGGACGTACGGGACAATGAGCAGTTCTTC
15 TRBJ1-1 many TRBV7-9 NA CASSHESGDRTEAFF TGTGCCAGCAGCCACGAGAGCGGGGATCGGACTGAAGCTTTCTTT
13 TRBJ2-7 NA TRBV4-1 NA CASSYEQPYERYF TGCGCCAGCAGCTACGAACAGCCCTACGAGCGGTACTTC
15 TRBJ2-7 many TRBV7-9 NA CASSPRAGDVYEQYF TGTGCCAGCAGCCCACGTGCCGGGGACGTTTACGAGCAGTACTTC
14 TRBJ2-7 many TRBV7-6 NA CASSELINSYEQYF TGTGCCAGCAGCGAACTTATAAACTCCTACGAGCAGTACTTC
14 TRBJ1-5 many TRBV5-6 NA CASSYRVGNQPQHF TGTGCCAGCAGCTACAGGGTTGGCAATCAGCCCCAGCATTTT
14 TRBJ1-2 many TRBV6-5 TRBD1 CASSSGQAEYGYTF TGTGCCAGCAGTTCGGGACAGGCAGAATATGGCTACACCTTC
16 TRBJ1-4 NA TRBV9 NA CASSVAAGPTNEKLFF TGTGCCAGCAGCGTAGCGGCAGGCCCAACTAATGAAAAACTGTTTTTT
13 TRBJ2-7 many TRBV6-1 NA CATSLGSSYEQYF TGTGCCACTAGTCTGGGGTCATCCTACGAGCAGTACTTC
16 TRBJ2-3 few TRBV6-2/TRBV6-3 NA CASRPQDFEYTDTQYF TGTGCCAGCAGGCCACAGGATTTCGAATACACAGATACGCAGTATTTT
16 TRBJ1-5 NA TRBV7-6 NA CDSSLSGGAGTDTQHF TGTGACAGCAGCCTGAGCGGGGGGGCTGGCACAGATACGCAGCATTTT
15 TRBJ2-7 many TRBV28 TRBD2 CASNPAGGLTYEQYF TGTGCCAGCAACCCAGCGGGAGGGCTGACCTACGAGCAGTACTTC
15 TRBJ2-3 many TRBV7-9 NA CASSLSQDNRDTQYF TGTGCCAGCAGCTTGTCCCAGGATAACCGGGATACGCAGTATTTT
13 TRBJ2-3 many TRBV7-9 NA CASSSPNTDTQYF TGTGCCAGCAGCTCCCCCAACACAGATACGCAGTATTTT
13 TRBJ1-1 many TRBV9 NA CASSLGPRPEAFF TGTGCCAGCAGCCTGGGCCCACGTCCTGAAGCTTTCTTT
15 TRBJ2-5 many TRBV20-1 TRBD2 CSARESGGARETQYF TGCAGTGCTAGGGAAAGCGGGGGGGCCCGAGAGACCCAGTACTTC
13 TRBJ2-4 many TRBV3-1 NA CASSQDNQNIQYF TGTGCCAGCAGCCAGGACAATCAAAACATTCAGTACTTC
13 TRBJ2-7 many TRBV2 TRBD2 CASTGGTSDKQYF TGTGCCAGTACGGGCGGGACTAGCGATAAGCAGTACTTC